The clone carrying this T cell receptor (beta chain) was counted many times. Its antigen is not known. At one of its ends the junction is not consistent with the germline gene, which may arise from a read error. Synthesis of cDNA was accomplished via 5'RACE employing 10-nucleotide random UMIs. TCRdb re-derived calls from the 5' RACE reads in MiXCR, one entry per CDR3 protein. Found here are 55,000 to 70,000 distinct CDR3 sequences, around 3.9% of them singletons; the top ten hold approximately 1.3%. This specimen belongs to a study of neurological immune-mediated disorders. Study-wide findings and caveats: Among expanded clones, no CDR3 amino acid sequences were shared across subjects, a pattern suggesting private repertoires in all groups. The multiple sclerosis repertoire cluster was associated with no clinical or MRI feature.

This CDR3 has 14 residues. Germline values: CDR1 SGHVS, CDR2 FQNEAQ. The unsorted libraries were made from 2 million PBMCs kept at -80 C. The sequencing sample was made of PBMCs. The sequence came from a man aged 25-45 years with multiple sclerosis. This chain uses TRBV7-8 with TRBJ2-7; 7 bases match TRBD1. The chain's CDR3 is CASSLGTVGYEQYF. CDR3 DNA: TGTGCCAGCAGTTTAGGGACAGTGGGATACGAGCAGTACTTC.